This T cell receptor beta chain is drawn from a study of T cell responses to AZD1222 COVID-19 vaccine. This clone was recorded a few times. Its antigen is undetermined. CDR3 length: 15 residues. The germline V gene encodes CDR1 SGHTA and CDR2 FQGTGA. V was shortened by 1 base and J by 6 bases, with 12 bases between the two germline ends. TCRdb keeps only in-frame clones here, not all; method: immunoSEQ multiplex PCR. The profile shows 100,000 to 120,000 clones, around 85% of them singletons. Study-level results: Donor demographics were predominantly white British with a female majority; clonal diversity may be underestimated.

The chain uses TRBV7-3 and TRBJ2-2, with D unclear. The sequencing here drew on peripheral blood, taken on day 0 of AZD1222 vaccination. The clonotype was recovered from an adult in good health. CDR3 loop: CASSLSSSRAGELFF. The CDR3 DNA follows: TGTGCCAGCAGCTTAAGCTCCAGTAGGGCCGGGGAGCTGTTTTTT.